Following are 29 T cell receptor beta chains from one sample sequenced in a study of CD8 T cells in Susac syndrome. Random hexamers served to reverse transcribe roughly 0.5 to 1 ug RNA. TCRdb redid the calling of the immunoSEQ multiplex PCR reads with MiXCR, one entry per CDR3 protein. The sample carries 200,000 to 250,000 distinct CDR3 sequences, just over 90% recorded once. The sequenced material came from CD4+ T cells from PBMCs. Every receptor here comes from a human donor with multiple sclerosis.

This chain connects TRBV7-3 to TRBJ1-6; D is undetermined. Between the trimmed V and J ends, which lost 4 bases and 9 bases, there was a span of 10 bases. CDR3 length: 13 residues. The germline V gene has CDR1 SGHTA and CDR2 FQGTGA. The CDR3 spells CASSSTGGSPLHF. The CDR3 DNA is TGTGCCAGCAGCTCAACGGGTGGTTCACCCCTCCACTTT.

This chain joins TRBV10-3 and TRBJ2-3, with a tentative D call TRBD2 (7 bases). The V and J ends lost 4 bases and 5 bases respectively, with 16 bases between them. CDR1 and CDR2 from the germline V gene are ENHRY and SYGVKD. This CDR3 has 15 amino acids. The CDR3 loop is CAISGLAEGGDTQYF. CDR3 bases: TGTGCCATCAGTGGGCTAGCGGAGGGGGGAGATACGCAGTATTTT.

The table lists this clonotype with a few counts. The CDR3 DNA follows: TGTGCCACCAGCAGTTTTACAGGGGGGAGCGAGCAGTACTTC. Protein: CATSSFTGGSEQYF. The chain links TRBV15 to TRBJ2-7; TRBD1 aligns across 8 bases. This CDR3 comprises 14 residues. Germline V CDR1 and CDR2: LNHNV, YYDKDF (reference sequence). J lost 6 bases, V lost 3 bases, and 7 bases had no gene match. Full variable domain (rest looked up from reference TRBV15 and TRBJ2-7): DAMVIQNPRYQVTQFGKPVTLSCSQTLNHNVMYWYQQKSSQAPKLLFHYYDKDFNNEADTPDNFQSRRPNTSFCFLDIRSPGLGDTAMYLCATSSFTGGSEQYFGPGTRLTVT.

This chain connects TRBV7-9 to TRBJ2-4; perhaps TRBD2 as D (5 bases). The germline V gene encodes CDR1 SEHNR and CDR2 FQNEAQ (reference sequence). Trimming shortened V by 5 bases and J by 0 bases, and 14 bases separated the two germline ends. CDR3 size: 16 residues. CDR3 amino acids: CASSDIWRLAKNIQYF. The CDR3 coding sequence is TGTGCCAGCAGCGACATATGGAGGTTAGCCAAAAACATTCAGTACTTC.

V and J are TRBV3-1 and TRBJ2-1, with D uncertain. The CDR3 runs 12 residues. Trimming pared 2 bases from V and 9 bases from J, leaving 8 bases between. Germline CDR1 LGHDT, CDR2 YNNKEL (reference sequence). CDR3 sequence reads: CASSQLGGEQFF. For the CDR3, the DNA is TGTGCCAGCAGCCAACTAGGCGGTGAGCAGTTCTTC.

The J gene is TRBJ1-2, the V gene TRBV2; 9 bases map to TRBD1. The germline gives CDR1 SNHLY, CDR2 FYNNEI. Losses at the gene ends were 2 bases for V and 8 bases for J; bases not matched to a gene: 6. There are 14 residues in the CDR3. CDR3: CASSEYRGPQGYTF. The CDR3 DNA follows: TGTGCCAGCAGTGAATACAGGGGGCCCCAAGGCTACACCTTC.

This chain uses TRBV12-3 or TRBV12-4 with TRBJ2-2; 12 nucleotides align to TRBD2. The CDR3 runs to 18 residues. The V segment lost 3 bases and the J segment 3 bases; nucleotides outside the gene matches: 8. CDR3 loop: CASSFPSSGGGYTGELFF. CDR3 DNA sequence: TGTGCCAGCAGTTTCCCCTCTAGCGGGGGGGGATACACCGGGGAGCTGTTTTTT.

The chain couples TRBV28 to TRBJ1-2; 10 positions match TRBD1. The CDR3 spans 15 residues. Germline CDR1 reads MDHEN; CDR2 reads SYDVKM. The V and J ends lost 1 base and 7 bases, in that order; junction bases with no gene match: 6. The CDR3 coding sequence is TGTGCCAGCAGTTTATTACCCGGGACAGGGGTTGGCTACACCTTC. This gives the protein CASSLLPGTGVGYTF.

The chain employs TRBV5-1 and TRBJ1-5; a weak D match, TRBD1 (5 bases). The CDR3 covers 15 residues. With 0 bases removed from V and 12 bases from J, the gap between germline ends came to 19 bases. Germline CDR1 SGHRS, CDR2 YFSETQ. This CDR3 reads CASSLGVTDSDVQHF. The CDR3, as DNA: TGCGCCAGCAGCTTGGGGGTAACAGACAGTGATGTCCAGCATTTT.

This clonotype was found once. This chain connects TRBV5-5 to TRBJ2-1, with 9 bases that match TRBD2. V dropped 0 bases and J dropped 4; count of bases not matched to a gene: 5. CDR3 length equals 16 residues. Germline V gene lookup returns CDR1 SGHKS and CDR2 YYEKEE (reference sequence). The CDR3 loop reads CASSLGLAEPYNEQFF. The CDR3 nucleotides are TGTGCCAGCAGCTTGGGACTAGCGGAGCCATACAATGAGCAGTTCTTC.

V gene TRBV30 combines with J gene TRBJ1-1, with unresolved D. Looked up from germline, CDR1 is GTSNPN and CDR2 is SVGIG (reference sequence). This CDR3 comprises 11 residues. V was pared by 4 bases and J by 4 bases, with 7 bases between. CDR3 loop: CAWKRLTEAFF. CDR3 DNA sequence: TGTGCCTGGAAGAGACTCACTGAAGCTTTCTTT.

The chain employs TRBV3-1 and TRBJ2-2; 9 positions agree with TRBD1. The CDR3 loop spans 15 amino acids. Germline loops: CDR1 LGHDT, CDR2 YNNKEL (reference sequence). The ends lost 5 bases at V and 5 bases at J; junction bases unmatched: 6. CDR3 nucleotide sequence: TGTGCCAGCAGCTTTGGACAGGGGCTTACCGGGGAGCTGTTTTTT. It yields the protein CASSFGQGLTGELFF.

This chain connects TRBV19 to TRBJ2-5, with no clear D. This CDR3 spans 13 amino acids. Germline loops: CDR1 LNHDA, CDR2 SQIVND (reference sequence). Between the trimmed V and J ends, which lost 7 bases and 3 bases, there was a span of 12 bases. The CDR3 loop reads CASTFPLKETQYF. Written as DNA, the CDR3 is TGTGCCAGTACATTTCCTCTGAAAGAGACCCAGTACTTC.

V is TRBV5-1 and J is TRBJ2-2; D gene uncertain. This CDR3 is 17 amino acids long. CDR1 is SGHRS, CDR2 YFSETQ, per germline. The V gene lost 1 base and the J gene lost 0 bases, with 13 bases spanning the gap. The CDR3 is CASSLSVAQPNTGELFF. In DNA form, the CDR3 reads TGCGCCAGCAGCTTGTCAGTGGCACAGCCGAACACCGGGGAGCTGTTTTTT. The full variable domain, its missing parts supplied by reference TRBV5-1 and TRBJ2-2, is KAGVTQTPRYLIKTRGQQVTLSCSPISGHRSVSWYQQTPGQGLQFLFEYFSETQRNKGNFPGRFSGRQFSNSRSEMNVSTLELGDSALYLCASSLSVAQPNTGELFFGEGSRLTVL.

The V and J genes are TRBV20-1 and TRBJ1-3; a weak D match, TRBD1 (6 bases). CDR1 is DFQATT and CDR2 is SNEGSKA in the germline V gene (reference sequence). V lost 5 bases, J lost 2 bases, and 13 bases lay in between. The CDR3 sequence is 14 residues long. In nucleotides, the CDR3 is TGCAGTGCTCGACAGGAATCAACTGGAAACACCATATATTTT. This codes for CSARQESTGNTIYF.

The CDR3 here is CASTEQGQGNQPQHF. Written as DNA, the CDR3 is TGTGCCAGCACCGAGCAGGGGCAGGGCAATCAGCCCCAGCATTTT. The chain recombines TRBV2 with TRBJ1-5; the D gene is possibly TRBD1 (6 bases). Trimming pared 7 bases from V and 2 bases from J, leaving 15 bases between. CDR1 and CDR2 (germline): SNHLY, FYNNEI. The CDR3 loop spans 15 amino acids.

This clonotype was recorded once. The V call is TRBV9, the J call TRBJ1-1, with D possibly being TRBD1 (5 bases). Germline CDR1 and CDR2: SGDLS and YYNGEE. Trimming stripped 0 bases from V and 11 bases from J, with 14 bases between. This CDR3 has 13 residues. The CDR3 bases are TGTGCCAGCAGCGTAGATCATTACTCAGGGGCTTTCTTT. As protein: CASSVDHYSGAFF.

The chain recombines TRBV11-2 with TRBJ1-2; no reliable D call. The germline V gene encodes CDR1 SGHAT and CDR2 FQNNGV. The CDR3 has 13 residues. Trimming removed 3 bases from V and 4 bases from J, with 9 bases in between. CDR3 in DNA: TGTGCCAGCAGCTTTGGCAGCGTCTATGGCTACACCTTC. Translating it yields CASSFGSVYGYTF. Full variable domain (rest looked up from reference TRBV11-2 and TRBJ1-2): EAGVAQSPRYKIIEKRQSVAFWCNPISGHATLYWYQQILGQGPKLLIQFQNNGVVDDSQLPKDRFSAERLKGVDSTLKIQPAKLEDSAVYLCASSFGSVYGYTFGSGTRLTVV.

The CDR3 loop reads CASSSSGSGANVLTF. The CDR3 DNA reads as TGTGCCAGCAGCTCGTCAGGGTCTGGGGCCAACGTCCTGACTTTC. The chain employs TRBV11-2 and TRBJ2-6; tentative D call: TRBD1 (5 bases). Germline lookup yields CDR1 SGHAT and CDR2 FQNNGV. The CDR3 has 15 amino acids. V lost 4 bases and J lost 1, with 8 bases in between.

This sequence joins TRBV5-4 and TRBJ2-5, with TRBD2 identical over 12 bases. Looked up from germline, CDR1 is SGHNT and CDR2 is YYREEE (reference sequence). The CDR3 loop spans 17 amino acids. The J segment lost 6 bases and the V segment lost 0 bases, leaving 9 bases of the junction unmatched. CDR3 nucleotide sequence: TGTGCCAGCAGCTTGGACTCTAGCGGGGGGGCCGGAAAGACCCAGTACTTC. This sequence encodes CASSLDSSGGAGKTQYF.

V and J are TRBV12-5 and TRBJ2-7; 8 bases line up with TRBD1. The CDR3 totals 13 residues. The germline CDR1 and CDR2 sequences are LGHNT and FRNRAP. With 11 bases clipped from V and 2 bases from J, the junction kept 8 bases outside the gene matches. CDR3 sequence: CAPETGAPYEQYF. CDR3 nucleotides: TGTGCTCCGGAGACAGGGGCCCCCTACGAGCAGTACTTC. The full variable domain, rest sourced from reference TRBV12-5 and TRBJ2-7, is DARVTQTPRHKVTEMGQEVTMRCQPILGHNTVFWYRQTMMQGLELLAYFRNRAPLDDSGMPKDRFSAEMPDATLATLKIQPSEPRDSAVYFCAPETGAPYEQYFGPGTRLTVT.

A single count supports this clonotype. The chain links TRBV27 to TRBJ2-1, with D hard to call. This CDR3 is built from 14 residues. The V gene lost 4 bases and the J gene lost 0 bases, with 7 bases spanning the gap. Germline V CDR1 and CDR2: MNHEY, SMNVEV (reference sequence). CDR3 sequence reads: CASSWANSYNEQFF. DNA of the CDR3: TGTGCCAGCAGTTGGGCAAACTCCTACAATGAGCAGTTCTTC.

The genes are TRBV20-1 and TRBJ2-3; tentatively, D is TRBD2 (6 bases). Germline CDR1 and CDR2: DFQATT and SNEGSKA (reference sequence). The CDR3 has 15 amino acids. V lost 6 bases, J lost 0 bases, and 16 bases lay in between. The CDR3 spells CSAPLEGRSTDTQYF. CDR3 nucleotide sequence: TGCAGTGCCCCCCTGGAGGGGAGGAGCACAGATACGCAGTATTTT.

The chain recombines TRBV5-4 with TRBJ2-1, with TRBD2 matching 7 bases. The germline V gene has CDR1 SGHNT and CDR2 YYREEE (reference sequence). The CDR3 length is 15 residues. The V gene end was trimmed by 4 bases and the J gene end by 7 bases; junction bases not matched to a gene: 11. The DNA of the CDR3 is TGTGCCAGCAGCCGCTCCGGTGGGAGGGCAAATGAGCAGTTCTTC. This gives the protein CASSRSGGRANEQFF.

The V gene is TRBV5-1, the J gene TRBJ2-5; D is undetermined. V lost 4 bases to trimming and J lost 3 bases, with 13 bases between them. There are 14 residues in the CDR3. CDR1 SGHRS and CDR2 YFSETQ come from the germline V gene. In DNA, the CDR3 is TGCGCCAGCAGCCGAAACAGTCCCGAAGAGACCCAGTACTTC. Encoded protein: CASSRNSPEETQYF.

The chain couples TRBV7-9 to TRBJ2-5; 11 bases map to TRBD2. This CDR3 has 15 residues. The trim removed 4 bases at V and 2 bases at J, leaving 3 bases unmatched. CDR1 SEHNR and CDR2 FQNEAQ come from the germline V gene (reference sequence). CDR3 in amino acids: CASSYWTSGQETQYF. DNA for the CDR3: TGTGCCAGCAGCTACTGGACTAGCGGGCAAGAGACCCAGTACTTC. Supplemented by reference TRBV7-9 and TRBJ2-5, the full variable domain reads DTGVSQNPRHKITKRGQNVTFRCDPISEHNRLYWYRQTLGQGPEFLTYFQNEAQLEKSRLLSDRFSAERPKGSFSTLEIQRTEQGDSAMYLCASSYWTSGQETQYFGPGTRLLVL.

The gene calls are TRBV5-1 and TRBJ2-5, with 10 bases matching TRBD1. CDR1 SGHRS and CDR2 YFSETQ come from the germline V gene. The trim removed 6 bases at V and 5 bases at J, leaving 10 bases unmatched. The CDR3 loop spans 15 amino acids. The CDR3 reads CASTHDRGQRETQYF. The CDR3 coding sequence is TGCGCCAGCACCCATGACAGGGGGCAGCGGGAGACCCAGTACTTC.

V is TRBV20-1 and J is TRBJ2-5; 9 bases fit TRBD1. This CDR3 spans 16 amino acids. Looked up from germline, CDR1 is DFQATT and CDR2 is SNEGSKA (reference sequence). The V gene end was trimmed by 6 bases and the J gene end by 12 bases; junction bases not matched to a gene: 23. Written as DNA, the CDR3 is TGCAGTGCCGTCCTTTCCAGAACAGGGGGCGCTTTTTTTGAGTACTTC. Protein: CSAVLSRTGGAFFEYF.

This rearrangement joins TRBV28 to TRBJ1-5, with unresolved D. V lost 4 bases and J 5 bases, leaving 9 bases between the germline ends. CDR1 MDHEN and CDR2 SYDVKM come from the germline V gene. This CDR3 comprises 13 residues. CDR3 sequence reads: CASSSGGHQPQHF. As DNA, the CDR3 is TGTGCCAGCAGTTCAGGTGGCCATCAGCCCCAGCATTTT.